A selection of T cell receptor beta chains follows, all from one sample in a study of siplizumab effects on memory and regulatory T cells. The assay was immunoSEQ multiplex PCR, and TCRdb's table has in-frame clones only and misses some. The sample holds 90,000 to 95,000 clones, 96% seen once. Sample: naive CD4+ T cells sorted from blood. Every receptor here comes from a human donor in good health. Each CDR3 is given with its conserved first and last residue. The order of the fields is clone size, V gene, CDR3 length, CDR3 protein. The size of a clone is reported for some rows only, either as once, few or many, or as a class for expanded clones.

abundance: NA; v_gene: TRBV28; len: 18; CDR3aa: CASSLGPPTTGTNYGYTF
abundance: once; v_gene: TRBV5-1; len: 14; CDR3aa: CASSLGGSTDTQYF
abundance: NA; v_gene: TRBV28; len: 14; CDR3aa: CASNSGTEIYGYTF
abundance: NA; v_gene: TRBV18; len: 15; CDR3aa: CASSPARESNSPLHF
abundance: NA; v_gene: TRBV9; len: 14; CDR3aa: CASSASGNTGELFF
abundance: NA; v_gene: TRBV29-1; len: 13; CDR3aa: CSDGQGDQETQYF
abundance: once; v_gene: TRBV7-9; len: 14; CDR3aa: CASSPTGSGEKLFF
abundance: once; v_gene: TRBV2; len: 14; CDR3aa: CASSDIGSINEQFF
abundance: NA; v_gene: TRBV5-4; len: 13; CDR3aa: CASSPRPDRGDTF
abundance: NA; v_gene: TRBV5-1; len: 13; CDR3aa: CASRGQGGEKLFF
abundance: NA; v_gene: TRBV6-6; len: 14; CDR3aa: CASSYSVRNEKLFF
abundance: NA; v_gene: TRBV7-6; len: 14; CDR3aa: CASSLARQRDEQYF
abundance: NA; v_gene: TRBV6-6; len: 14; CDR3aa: CASFPRDRADGYTF
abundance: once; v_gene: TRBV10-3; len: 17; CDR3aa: CAISESVGLTSTDTQYF
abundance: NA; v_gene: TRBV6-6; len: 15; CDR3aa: CASSTTGAGANVLTF
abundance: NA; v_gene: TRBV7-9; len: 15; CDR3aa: CASRRTGTGANGYTF
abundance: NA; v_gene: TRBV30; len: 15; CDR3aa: CAWSTRGGLQETQYF
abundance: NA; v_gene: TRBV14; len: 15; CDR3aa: CASSKVGQLNEKLFF
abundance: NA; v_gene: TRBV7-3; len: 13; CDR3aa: CASSLGRTGELFF
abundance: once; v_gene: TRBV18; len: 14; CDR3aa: CASSPVDQDTEAFF
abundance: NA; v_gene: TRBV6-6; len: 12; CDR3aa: CASRRQGYEQYF
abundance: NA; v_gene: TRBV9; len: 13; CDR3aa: CASSVQDSLEQYF
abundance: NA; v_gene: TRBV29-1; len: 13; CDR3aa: CSVGSSYNSPLHF
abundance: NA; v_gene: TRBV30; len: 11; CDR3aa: CAWQGNTEAFF
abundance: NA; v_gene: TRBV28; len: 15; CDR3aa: CASSEPPGAGYGYTF
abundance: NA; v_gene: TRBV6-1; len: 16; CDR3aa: CASSGVLGLPTGELFF
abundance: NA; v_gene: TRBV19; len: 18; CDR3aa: CASSISGTGGAVNYGYTF
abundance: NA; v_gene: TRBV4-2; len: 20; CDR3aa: CASSQRGLAGGTGSTDTQYF
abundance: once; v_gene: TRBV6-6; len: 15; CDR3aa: CASSYSGSRGETQYF
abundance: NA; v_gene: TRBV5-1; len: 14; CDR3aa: CASSFRQGNYEQYF
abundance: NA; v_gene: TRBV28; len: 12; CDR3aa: CASRSPQLEQYF
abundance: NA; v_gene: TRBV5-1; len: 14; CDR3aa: CASSGAGSYNEQFF
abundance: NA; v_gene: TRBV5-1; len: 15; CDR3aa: CASSLAGGGPRELFF
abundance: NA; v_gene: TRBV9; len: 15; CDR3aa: CASSPAGTGGSNQYF
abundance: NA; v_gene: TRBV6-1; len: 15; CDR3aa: CASSEAQNSNQPQHF
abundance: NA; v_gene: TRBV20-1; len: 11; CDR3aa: CSALRGATQYF
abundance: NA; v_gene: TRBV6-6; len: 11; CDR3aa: CASSTGGEQYF
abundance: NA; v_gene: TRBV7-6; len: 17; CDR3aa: CASSLALAGGPPYEQYF
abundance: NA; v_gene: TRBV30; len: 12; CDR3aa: CAWSGDLDEQYF
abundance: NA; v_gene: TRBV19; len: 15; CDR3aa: CASSPGRTNAYEQYF
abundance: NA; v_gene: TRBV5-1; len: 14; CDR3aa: CASSPGQGDYGYTF
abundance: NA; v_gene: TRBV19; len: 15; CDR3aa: CASQGAPGPLYEQYF
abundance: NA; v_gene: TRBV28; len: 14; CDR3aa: CASKRGGRDNEQFF
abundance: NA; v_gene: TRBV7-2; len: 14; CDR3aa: CASSPETLGYEQYF
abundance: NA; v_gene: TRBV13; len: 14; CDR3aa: CASSLAGGNHEQYF
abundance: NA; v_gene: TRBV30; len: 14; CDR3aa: CAWSFAPSNYGYTF
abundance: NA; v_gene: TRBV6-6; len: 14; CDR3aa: CASNTLRQGRGYTF
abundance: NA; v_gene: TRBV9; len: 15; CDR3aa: CASSRRDRGDYGYTF
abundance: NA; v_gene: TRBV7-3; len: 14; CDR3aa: CASSLRSGGETQYF
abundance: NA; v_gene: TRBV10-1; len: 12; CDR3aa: CASRGAGDTQYF
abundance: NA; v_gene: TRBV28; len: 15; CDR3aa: CASSLPTPGQGNCTF
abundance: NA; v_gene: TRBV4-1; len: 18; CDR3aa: CASSQSIGVWQGTYEQYF
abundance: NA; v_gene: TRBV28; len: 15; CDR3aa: CASSLRRRNNEKLFF
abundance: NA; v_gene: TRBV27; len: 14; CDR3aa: CASSHDRSSQPQHF
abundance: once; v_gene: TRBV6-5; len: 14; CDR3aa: CASSRDRAIDTIYF
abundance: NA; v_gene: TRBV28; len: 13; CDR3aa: CASSLPDSRGYTF
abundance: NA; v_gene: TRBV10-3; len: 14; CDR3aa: CAISGRSRDSPLHF
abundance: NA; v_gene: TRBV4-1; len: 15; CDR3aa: CASSQDLGDRYGYTF